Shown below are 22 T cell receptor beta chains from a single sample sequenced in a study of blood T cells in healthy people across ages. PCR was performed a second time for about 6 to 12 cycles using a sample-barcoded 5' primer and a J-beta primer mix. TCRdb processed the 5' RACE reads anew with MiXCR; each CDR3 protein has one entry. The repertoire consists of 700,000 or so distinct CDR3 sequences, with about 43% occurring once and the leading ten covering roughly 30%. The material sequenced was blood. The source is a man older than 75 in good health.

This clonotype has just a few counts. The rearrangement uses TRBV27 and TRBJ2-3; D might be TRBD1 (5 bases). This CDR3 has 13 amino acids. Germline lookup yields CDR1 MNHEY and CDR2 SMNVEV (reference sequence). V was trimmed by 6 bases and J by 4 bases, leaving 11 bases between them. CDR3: CASSQGDPDTQYF. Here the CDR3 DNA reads TGTGCCAGCAGCCAGGGTGACCCAGATACGCAGTATTTT.

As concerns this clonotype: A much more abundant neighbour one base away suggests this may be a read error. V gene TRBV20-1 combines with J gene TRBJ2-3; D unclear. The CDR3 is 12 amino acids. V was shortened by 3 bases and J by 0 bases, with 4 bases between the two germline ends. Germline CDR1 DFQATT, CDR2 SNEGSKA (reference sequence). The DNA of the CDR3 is TGCAGTGCTAGGCTCAGCACAGATACGCAGTATTTT. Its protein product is CSARLSTDTQYF.

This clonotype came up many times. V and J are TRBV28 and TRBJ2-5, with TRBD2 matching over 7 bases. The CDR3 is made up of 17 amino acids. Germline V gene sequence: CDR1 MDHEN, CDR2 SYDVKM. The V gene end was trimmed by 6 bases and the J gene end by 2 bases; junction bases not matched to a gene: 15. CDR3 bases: TGTGCCAGCAGACTTTATCCGTCTAGCGGAAATCAAGAGACCCAGTACTTC. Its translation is CASRLYPSSGNQETQYF.

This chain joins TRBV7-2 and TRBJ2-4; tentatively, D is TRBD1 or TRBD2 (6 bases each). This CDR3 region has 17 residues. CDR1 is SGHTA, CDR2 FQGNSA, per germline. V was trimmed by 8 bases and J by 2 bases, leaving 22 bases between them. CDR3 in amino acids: CASGSEWGASSKNIQYF. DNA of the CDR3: TGTGCCAGCGGCTCCGAGTGGGGGGCCTCTTCCAAAAACATTCAGTACTTC.

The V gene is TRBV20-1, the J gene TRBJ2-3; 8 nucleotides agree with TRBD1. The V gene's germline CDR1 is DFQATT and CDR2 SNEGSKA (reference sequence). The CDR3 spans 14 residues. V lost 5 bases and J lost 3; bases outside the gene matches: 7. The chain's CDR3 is CSAGRDRSTDTQYF. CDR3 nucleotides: TGCAGTGCTGGGCGGGACAGGAGTACAGATACGCAGTATTTT.

CDR3 region: CANIGRTGRELNTEAFF. CDR3 bases: TGTGCAAATATAGGAAGGACAGGGCGGGAATTGAACACTGAAGCTTTCTTT. The chain combines TRBV2 with TRBJ1-1, with 8 bases lining up with TRBD1. Germline V gene data show CDR1 as SNHLY and CDR2 as FYNNEI. The CDR3 is 17 residues long.

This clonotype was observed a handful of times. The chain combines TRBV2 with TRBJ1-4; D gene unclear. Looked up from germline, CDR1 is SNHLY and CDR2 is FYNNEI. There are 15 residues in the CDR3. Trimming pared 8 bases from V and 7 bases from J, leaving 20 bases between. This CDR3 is CASASDQNAGEKLFF. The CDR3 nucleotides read TGTGCCAGCGCCTCTGACCAGAACGCCGGTGAAAAACTGTTTTTT.

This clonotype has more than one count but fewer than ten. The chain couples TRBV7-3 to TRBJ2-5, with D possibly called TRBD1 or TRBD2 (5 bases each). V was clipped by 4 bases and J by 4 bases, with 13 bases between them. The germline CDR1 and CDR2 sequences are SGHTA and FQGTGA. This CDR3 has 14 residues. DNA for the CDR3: TGTGCCAGCAGCTCCGGGGCGAGTCCAGAGACCCAGTACTTC. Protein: CASSSGASPETQYF.

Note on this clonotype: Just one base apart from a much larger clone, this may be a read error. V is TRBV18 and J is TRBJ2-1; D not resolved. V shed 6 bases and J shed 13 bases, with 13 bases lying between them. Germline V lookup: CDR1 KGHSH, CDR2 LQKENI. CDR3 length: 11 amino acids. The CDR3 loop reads CASSTTETQFF. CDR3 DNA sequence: TGTGCCAGCTCCACAACGGAGACCCAGTTCTTC.

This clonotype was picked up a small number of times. CDR3 bases: TGTGCCAGCAGCTTGGCCGTTCCTAGCGCGGGTTACGAGCAGTACTTC. It specifies CASSLAVPSAGYEQYF. The V gene is TRBV5-4, the J gene TRBJ2-7; D may be TRBD2 (6 bases). The V gene's germline CDR1 is SGHNT and CDR2 YYREEE (reference sequence). The CDR3 has 16 amino acids. Trimming took off 0 bases at V and 4 bases at J, with 17 bases between the two ends.

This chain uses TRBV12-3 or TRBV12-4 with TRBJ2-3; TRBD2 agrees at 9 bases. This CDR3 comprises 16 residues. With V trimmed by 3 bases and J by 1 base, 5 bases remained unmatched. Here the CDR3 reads CASSFWIAGGTDTQYF. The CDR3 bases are TGTGCCAGCAGTTTTTGGATAGCGGGGGGCACAGATACGCAGTATTTT.

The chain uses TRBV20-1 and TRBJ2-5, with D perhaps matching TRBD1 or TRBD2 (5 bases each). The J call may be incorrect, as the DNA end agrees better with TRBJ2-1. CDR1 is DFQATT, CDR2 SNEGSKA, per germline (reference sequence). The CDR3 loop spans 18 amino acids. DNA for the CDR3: TGCAGTGCTAGAGATTCAGGCCCGGGACGGATGTACCAAGAGACCCAGTTCTTC. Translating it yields CSARDSGPGRMYQETQFF.

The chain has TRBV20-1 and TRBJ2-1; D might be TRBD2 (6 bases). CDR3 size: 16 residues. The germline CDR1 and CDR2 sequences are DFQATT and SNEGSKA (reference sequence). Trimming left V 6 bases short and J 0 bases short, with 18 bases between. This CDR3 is CSAAGRGASSYNEQFF. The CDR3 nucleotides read TGCAGTGCCGCCGGGCGCGGGGCGAGCTCCTACAATGAGCAGTTCTTC.

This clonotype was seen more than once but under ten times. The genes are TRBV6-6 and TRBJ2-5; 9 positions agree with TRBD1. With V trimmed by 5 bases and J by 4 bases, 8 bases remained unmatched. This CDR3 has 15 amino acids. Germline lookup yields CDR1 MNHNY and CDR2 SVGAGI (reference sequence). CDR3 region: CASSPTGTGLETQYF. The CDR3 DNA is TGTGCCAGCAGTCCCACCGGGACAGGGTTAGAGACCCAGTACTTC.

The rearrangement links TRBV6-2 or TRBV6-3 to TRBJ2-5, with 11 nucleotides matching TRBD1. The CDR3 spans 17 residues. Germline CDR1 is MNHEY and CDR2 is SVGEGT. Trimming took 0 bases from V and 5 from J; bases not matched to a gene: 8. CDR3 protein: CASSYSTWTGGSETQYF. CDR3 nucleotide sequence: TGTGCCAGCAGTTACTCGACGTGGACAGGGGGCTCGGAGACCCAGTACTTC.

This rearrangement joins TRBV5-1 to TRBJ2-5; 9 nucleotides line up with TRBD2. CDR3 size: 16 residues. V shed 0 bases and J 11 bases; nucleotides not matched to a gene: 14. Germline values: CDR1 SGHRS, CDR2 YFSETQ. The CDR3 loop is CASSLAFGTSTDEQYF. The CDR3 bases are TGCGCCAGCAGCTTGGCCTTCGGGACTAGCACCGATGAGCAGTACTTC.

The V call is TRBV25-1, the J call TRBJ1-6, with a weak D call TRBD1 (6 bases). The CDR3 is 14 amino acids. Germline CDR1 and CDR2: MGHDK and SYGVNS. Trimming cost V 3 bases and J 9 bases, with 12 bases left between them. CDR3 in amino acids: CASSDTPRGSPLHF. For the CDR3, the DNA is TGTGCCAGCAGTGACACCCCCAGGGGTTCACCCCTCCACTTT.

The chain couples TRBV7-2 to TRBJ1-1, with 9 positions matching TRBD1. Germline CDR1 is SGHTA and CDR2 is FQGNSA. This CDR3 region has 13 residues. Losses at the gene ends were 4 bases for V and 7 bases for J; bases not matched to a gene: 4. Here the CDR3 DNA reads TGTGCCAGCAGCTCAAGGACAGGGGATGAAGCTTTCTTT. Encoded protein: CASSSRTGDEAFF.

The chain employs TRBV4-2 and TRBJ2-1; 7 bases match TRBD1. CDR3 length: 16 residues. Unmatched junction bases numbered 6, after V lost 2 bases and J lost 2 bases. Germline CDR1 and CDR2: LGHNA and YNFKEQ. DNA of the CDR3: TGTGCCAGCAGCCAACGGGACAGTGGAACCTACAATGAGCAGTTCTTC. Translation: CASSQRDSGTYNEQFF.

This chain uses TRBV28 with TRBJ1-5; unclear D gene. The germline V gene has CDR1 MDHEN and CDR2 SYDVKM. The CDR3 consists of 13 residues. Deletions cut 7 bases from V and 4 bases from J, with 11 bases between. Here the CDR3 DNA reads TGTGCCAGCAACTCGCCTCGGAATCAGCCCCAGCATTTT. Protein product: CASNSPRNQPQHF.

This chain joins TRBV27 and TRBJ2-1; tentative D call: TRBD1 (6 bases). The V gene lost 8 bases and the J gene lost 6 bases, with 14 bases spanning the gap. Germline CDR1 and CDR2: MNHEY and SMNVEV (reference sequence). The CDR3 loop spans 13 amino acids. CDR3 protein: CASGQREGNEQFF. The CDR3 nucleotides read TGTGCCAGCGGACAGAGAGAGGGCAATGAGCAGTTCTTC.

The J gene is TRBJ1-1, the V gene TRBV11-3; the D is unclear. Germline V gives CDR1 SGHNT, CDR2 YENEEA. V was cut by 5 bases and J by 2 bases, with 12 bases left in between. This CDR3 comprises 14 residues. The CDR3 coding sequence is TGTGCCAGCAGCCAGGACGGACCCAACACTGAAGCTTTCTTT. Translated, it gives CASSQDGPNTEAFF.